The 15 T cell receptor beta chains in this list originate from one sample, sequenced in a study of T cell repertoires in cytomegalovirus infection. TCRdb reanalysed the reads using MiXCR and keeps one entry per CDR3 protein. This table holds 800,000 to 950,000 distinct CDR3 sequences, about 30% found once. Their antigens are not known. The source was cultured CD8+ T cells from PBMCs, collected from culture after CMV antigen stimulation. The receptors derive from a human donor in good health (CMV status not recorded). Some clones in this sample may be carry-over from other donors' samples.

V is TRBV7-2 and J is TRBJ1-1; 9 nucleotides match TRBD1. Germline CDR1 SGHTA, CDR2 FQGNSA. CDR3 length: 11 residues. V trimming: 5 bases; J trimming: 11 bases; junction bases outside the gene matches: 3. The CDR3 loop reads CASSDGQGAFF. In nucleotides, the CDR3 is TGTGCCAGCAGCGACGGACAGGGGGCTTTCTTT.

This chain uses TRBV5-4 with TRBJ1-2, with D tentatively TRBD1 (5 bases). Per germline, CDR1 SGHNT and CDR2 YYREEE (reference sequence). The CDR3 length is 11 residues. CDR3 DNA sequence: TGTGCGGGGGGGGATAACTATGGCTACACCTTC. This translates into CAGGDNYGYTF. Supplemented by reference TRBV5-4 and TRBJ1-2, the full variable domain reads ETGVTQSPTHLIKTRGQQVTLRCSSQSGHNTVSWYQQALGQGPQFIFQYYREEENGRGNFPPRFSGLQFPNYSSELNVNALELDDSALYLCAGGDNYGYTFGSGTRLTVV.

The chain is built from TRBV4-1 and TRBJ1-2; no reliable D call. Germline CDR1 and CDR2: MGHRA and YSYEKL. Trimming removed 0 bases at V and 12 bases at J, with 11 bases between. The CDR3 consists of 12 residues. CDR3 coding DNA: TGCGCCAGCAGCCAAGAAAAGGCATCCCACACCTTC. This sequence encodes CASSQEKASHTF.

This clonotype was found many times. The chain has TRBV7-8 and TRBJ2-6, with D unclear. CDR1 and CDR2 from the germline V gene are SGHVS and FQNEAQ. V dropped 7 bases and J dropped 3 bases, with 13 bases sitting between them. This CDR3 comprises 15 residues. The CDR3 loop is CASTKTRFGANVLTF. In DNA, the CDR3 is TGTGCCAGCACCAAGACAAGGTTTGGGGCCAACGTCCTGACTTTC.

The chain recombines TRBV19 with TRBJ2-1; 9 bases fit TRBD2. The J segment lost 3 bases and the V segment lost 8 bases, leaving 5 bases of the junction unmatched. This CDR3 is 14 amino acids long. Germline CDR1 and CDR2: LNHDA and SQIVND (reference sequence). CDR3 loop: CASGLAGNYNEQFF. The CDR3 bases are TGTGCCAGTGGGCTAGCGGGGAACTACAATGAGCAGTTCTTC. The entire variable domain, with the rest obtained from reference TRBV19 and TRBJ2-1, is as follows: DGGITQSPKYLFRKEGQNVTLSCEQNLNHDAMYWYRQDPGQGLRLIYYSQIVNDFQKGDIAEGYSVSREKKESFPLTVTSAQKNPTAFYLCASGLAGNYNEQFFGPGTRLTVL.

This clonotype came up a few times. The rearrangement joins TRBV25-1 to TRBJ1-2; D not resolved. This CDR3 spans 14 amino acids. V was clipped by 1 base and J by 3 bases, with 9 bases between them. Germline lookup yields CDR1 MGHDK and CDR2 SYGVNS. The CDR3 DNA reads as TGTGCCAGCAGTGAATGGGCCGGAGACTATGGCTACACCTTC. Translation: CASSEWAGDYGYTF.

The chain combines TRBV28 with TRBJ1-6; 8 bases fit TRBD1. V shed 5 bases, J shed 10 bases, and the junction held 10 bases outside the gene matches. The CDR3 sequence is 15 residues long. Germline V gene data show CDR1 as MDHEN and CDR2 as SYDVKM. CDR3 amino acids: CASSTTGTGLSPLHF. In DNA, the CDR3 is TGTGCCAGCAGTACCACAGGGACAGGATTATCACCCCTCCACTTT.

CDR3 nucleotides: TGTGCCAGCAGTTTTGGAACAGGGAAAACTGAAGCTTTCTTT. Protein: CASSFGTGKTEAFF. The V and J genes are TRBV27 and TRBJ1-1; a weak D match, TRBD1 (6 bases). V lost 3 bases to trimming and J lost 5 bases, with 13 bases between them. The germline gives CDR1 MNHEY, CDR2 SMNVEV (reference sequence). The CDR3 has 14 residues.

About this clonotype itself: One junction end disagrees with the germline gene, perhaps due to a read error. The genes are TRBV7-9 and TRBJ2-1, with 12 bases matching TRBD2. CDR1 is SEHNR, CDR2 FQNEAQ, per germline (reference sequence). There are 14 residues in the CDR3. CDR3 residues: CASSLIPSGGEALF. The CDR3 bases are TGTGCCAGCAGCTTAATTCCTAGCGGGGGGGAGGCACTCTTC.

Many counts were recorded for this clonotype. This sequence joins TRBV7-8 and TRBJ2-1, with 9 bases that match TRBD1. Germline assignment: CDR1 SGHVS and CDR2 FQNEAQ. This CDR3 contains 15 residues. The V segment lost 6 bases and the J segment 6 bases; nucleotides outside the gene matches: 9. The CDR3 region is CASRDGTGSLNEQFF. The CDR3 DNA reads TGTGCCAGCAGAGATGGGACAGGGTCCCTCAATGAGCAGTTCTTC.

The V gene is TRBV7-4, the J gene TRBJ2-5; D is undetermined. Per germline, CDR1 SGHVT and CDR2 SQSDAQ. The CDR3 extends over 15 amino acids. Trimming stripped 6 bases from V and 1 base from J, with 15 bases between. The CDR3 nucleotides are TGTGCCAGCAGACATGGTGTAAGAGGCCAAGAGACCCAGTACTTC. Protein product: CASRHGVRGQETQYF.

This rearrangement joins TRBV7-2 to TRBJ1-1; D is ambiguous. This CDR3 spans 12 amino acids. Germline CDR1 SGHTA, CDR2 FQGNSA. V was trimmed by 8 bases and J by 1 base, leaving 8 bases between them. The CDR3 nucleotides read TGTGCCAGCTGCGCCCGGAACACTGAAGCTTTCTTT. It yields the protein CASCARNTEAFF.

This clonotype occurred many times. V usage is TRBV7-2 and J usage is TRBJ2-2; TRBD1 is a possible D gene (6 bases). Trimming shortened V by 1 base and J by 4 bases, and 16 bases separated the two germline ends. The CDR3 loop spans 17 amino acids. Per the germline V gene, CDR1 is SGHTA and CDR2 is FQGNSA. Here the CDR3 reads CASSLEWGQTFTGELFF. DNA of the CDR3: TGTGCCAGCAGCTTAGAGTGGGGGCAGACGTTCACCGGGGAGCTGTTTTTT.

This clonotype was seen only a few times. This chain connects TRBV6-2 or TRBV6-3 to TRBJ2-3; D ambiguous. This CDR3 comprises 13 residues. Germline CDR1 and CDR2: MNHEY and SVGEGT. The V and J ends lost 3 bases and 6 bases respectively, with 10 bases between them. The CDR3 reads CASSYPSADTQYF. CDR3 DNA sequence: TGTGCCAGCAGTTATCCGTCTGCGGATACGCAGTATTTT.

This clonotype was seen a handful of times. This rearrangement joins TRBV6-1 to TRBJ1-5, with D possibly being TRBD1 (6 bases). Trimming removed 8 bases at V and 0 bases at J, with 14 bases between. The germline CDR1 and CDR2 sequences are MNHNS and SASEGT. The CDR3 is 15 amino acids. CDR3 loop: CASGPLGGSNQPQHF. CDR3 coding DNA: TGTGCCAGCGGCCCTTTAGGGGGTAGCAATCAGCCCCAGCATTTT.